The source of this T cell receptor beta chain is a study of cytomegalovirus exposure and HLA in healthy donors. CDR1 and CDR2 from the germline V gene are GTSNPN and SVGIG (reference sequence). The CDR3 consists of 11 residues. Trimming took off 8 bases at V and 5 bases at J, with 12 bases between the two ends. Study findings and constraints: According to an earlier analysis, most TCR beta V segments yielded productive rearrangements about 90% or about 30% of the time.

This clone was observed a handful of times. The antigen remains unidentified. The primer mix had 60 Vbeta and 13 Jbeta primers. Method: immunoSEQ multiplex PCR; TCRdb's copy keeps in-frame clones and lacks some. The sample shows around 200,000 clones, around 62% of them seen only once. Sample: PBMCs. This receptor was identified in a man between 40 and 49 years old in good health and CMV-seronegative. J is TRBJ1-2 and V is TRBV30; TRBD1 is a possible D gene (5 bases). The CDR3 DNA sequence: TGTGCCGTCAATCAGGGATATGGCTACACCTTC. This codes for CAVNQGYGYTF.